This T cell receptor (beta chain) originates from a study of tumor-infiltrating lymphocytes in primary liver carcinoma. Total RNA amounting to around 530 ng was the source from which TCR beta cDNA was made with a constant-region primer. TCR beta libraries came from three nested multiplex PCR rounds using slightly modified ARM-PCR. TCRdb re-derived calls from the multiplex PCR reads in MiXCR, one entry per CDR3 protein. This repertoire shows a few hundred thousand distinct CDR3 sequences, nearly 60% found once; its top ten account for approximately 17%. Germline DNA was also extracted, with blood RNA taken from unsorted whole blood. Study-wide points: Bulk samples went unsorted, so CD4+ and CD8+ repertoires were not compared.

Concerning this clonotype: Its antigen is still unknown.

The sequenced sample was peripheral blood. The sequence came from a young woman with primary liver carcinoma and hepatitis B virus infection.

The CDR3 DNA is TGTGCCAGCAGTTATCAGGAGGGGAACACTGAAGCTTTCTTT. This gives the protein CASSYQEGNTEAFF. The rearrangement joins TRBV6-6 to TRBJ1-1; D is unresolved. With 3 bases removed from V and 1 base from J, the gap between germline ends came to 9 bases. CDR1 is MNHNY, CDR2 SVGAGI, per germline (reference sequence). The CDR3 spans 14 residues.